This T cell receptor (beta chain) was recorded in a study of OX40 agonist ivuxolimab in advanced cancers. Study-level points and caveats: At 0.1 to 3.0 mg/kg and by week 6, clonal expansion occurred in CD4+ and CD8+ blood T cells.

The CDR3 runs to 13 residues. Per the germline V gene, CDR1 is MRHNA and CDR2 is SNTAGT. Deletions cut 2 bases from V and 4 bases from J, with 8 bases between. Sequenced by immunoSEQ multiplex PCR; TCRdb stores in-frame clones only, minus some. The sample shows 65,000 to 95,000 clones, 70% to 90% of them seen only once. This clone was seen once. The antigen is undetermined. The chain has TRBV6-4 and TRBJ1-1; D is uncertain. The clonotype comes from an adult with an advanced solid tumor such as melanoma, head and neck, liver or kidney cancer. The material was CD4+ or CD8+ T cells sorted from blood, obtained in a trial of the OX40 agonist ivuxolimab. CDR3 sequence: CASSDLFGTEAFF. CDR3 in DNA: TGTGCCAGCAGTGACCTGTTCGGCACTGAAGCTTTCTTT.